This T cell receptor beta chain originates from a study of cytomegalovirus exposure and HLA in healthy donors. Study overall: Counted in an early data release were roughly 81 million unique TCRs from HLA-typed donors. Overall study results and limits: Segments of the TCR beta V type were, in most cases, productive about 87% or about 30% of the time in an earlier analysis.

The germline V gene encodes CDR1 MDHEN and CDR2 SYDVKM. Germline trimming cut 2 bases from V and 4 bases from J; bases unmatched to any gene: 10. The CDR3 contains 18 residues. PCR employed 60 Vbeta and 13 Jbeta primers. Method: immunoSEQ multiplex PCR; TCRdb's copy keeps in-frame clones and lacks some. The sample contains about 140,000 clones, 65% to 80% of which appear only once. In the case of this clone: The antigen is unknown.

The chain couples TRBV28 to TRBJ2-1, with 11 bases that match TRBD2. Source material: PBMCs. The receptor comes from a male donor in good health and CMV-seronegative. In DNA, the CDR3 is TGTGCCAGCAGTTTACTAGCGGGGGGCTCCACGATTTACAATGAGCAGTTCTTC. Amino acids: CASSLLAGGSTIYNEQFF.